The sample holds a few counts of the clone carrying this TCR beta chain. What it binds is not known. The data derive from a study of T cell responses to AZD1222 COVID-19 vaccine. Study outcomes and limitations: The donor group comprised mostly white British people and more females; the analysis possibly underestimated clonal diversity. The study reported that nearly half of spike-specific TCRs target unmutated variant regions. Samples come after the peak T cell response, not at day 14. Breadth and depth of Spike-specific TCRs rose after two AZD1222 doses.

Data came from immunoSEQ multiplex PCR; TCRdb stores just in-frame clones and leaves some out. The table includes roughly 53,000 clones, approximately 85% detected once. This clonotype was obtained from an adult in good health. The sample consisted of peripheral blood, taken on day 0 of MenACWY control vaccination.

The CDR3 protein is CSVEAGGPIGELFF. The CDR3 DNA reads TGCAGCGTTGAGGCGGGAGGGCCGATCGGGGAGCTGTTTTTT. This chain links TRBV29-1 with TRBJ2-2, with 9 bases fitting TRBD2. CDR1 SQVTM and CDR2 ANQGSEA come from the germline V gene. V shed 3 bases and J 7 bases; nucleotides not matched to a gene: 6. This CDR3 contains 14 residues.